Listed below are T cell receptor beta chains from one sample, sequenced in a study of monozygotic twins with inflammatory bowel disease. One entry per CDR3 protein, without DNA, is what TCRdb gives after re-calling the 5' RACE reads. Across 400,000 to 500,000 distinct CDR3 sequences, the top ten clones capture approximately 2.3% of the sample. The sequenced sample consisted of blood. All receptors derive from a human donor with ulcerative colitis or Crohn's disease, or a healthy co-twin of an affected twin (not recorded which). Each CDR3 is given with its conserved first and last residue.

J gene	V gene	CDR3 protein
TRBJ2-7	TRBV15	CATSRVTASYEQYF
TRBJ2-1	TRBV20-1	CSAPGLVYNEQFF
TRBJ2-4	TRBV14	CASSPRTSGNLGIQYF
TRBJ2-7	TRBV5-1	CASSLALAGRYEQYF
TRBJ2-5	TRBV20-1	CSARYYRLAGGKQETQYF
TRBJ1-6	TRBV21-1	CASSKDKGHNSPLHF
TRBJ1-2	TRBV30	CAWSVGRDGGYTF
TRBJ2-7	TRBV5-6	CASSLRGLYEQYF
TRBJ1-5	TRBV20-1	CSARGGRGHSNQPQHF
TRBJ1-6	TRBV5-1	CASSNGGFDSPLHF
TRBJ1-2	TRBV5-1	CASSSGTASLGTF
TRBJ2-7	TRBV2	CASSPLGLASVEQYF
TRBJ2-1	TRBV6-2/TRBV6-3	CASSYSPPSGVYNEQFF
TRBJ2-7	TRBV7-9	CASSLVPVLEQYF
TRBJ2-5	TRBV20-1	CSPSWRETQYF
TRBJ2-2	TRBV3-1	CAKLGQVERTGELFF
TRBJ2-3	TRBV12-3/TRBV12-4	CASSLMGSTRLTDTQYF
TRBJ2-4	TRBV24-1	CATSDPGVNMQYF
TRBJ1-2	TRBV12-3/TRBV12-4	CASSLPSTGNYGYTF
TRBJ2-2	TRBV5-1	CASSLDFYKTGELFF
TRBJ2-1	TRBV7-2	CASSPFGAGGPKGEQFF
TRBJ1-2	TRBV7-8	CASSSAVLGGYTF
TRBJ2-7	TRBV9	CASGRTSGRSEQYF
TRBJ1-2	TRBV6-2/TRBV6-3	CASSFPEFYGYTF